A selection of T cell receptor beta chains follows, all from one sample in a study of shared clonotypes between healthy human individuals. Clones were sequenced by immunoSEQ multiplex PCR, and TCRdb holds only the in-frame ones, with some missing. There are about 1.1 million clones in the sample; about 84% occur only once, and under 0.65% lies in the top ten. The sample comprised memory CD4+ T cells from PBMCs. Receptors originate from a man younger than 30 in good health. Some clones in this sample may be carry-over from other donors' samples. Both conserved end residues are part of each CDR3. The D gene is left open where the match is weak.

TRBV6-5	TRBD2	TRBJ2-7	CASKVSGISGEQYF
TRBV7-3	TRBD2	TRBJ2-7	CASSLGTSGRREQYF
TRBV30	.	TRBJ2-1	CAWSGSARSSYNEQFF
TRBV6-5	.	TRBJ2-7	CASTLGGEQYF
TRBV10-1	TRBD1	TRBJ1-1	CASRGGKGMLMNTEAFF
TRBV6-5	TRBD2	TRBJ2-3	CASSRRTSSTDTQYF
TRBV10-3	TRBD2	TRBJ2-3	CAISDRTSGRTSFGTDTQYF
TRBV27	.	TRBJ2-3	CASSFLYSSTDTQYF
TRBV4-1	TRBD2	TRBJ2-7	CASSQVGTTDYYEQYF
TRBV5-1	.	TRBJ2-1	CASSLSSGPSSYNEQFF
TRBV2	.	TRBJ2-7	CASSVGGQAALRGQYF
TRBV18	.	TRBJ2-7	CASSPRGGAGGVELEQYF
TRBV4-2	.	TRBJ1-1	CASSHFGGGLTEAFF
TRBV28	TRBD1	TRBJ1-2	CASKPGDRHIYGYTF
TRBV2	TRBD1	TRBJ2-5	CASRWTGGAGETQYF
TRBV7-9	.	TRBJ2-1	CASSVQGGNEQFF
TRBV28	TRBD1	TRBJ1-1	CASTPWQGAQMNTEAFF
TRBV7-9	TRBD1	TRBJ2-5	CASSLAGQGPETQYF
TRBV11-2	.	TRBJ2-3	CASSLDLLTDTQYF
TRBV5-1	.	TRBJ1-1	CASSFAGAGNTEAFF
TRBV5-4	.	TRBJ2-6	CASSPPDRGANVLTF
TRBV7-9	.	TRBJ1-3	CASTPGRSGNTIYF
TRBV7-8	.	TRBJ2-4	CASSLASLRVAKNIQYF
TRBV5-6	.	TRBJ1-5	CASSSVISQPQHF
TRBV28	TRBD2	TRBJ2-3	CASSAAPGLAGTQYF
TRBV14	.	TRBJ1-1	CASSQEEGVGAFF
TRBV29-1	.	TRBJ1-2	CSVERLQGYGYTF
TRBV28	.	TRBJ2-5	CASSLLGGGETQYF
TRBV5-1	.	TRBJ1-2	CASSLDDRNYGYTF
TRBV4-1	.	TRBJ2-3	CASSQESLRQSTDTQYF
TRBV19	.	TRBJ2-3	CASNAQLTDTQYF
TRBV27	TRBD1	TRBJ2-4	CASSPLGQENIQYF
TRBV6-5	TRBD1	TRBJ2-5	CASNRDSETQYF
TRBV19	.	TRBJ2-2	CASRYHGSGTAGELFF
TRBV5-1	.	TRBJ2-2	CASMEGVYTGELFF
TRBV19	TRBD1	TRBJ1-1	CASSGQGDGTEAFF
TRBV27	TRBD2	TRBJ2-2	CATRSRASGIPGGELFF
TRBV9	TRBD1	TRBJ1-2	CASSVDQGAGYGYTF
TRBV5-1	TRBD1	TRBJ2-2	CASSSPTGGLPGWGTGELFF
TRBV6-5	.	TRBJ2-7	CATRRGAEQYF
TRBV12-5	TRBD1	TRBJ2-1	CASAKQGALGDEQFF
TRBV7-2	.	TRBJ2-1	CASSLSRNNEQFF